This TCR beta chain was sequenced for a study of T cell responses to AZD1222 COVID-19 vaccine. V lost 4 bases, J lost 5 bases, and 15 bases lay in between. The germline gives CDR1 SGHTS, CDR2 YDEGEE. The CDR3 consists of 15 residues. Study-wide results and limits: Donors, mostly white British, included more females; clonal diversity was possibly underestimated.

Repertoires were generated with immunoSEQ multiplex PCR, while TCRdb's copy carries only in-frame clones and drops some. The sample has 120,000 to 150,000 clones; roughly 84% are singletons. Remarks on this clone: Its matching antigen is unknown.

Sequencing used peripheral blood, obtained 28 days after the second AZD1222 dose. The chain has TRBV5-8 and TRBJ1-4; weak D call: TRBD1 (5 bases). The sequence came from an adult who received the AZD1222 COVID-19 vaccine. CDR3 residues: CASSPRGGTNEKLFF. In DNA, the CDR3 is TGTGCCAGCAGCCCCCGGGGGGGAACGAATGAAAAACTGTTTTTT.